This T cell receptor beta chain was recorded in a study of CD8 T cells in Susac syndrome. Random hexamers primed reverse transcription of roughly 0.45 to 1 ug RNA. A multiplex approach, immunoSEQ multiplex PCR, amplified TCR beta CDR3 across 54 Vbeta and 13 Jbeta. TCRdb re-called the immunoSEQ multiplex PCR reads with MiXCR, one entry per CDR3 protein. The data contain approximately 68,000 distinct CDR3 sequences, around 96% of them singletons. Only one count was recorded for this clonotype. The patients who served as multiple sclerosis controls were treatment-naive and had stable or active relapsing-remitting disease that fulfilled the revised McDonald criteria. Purification of the CD8+ and CD4+ T cells relied on negative isolation, and TEMRA cells underwent FACS enrichment. J lost 0 bases, V lost 5 bases, and 4 bases had no gene match. Looked up from germline, CDR1 is SGHVS and CDR2 is FQNEAQ. The CDR3 totals 15 residues.

The sequence came from a human donor with multiple sclerosis. Material: CD8+ T cells from PBMCs. The chain has TRBV7-8 and TRBJ2-3, with TRBD2 matching 8 bases. This CDR3 reads CASSTPSGSTDTQYF. For the CDR3, the DNA is TGTGCCAGCAGCACCCCTAGCGGGAGCACAGATACGCAGTATTTT.